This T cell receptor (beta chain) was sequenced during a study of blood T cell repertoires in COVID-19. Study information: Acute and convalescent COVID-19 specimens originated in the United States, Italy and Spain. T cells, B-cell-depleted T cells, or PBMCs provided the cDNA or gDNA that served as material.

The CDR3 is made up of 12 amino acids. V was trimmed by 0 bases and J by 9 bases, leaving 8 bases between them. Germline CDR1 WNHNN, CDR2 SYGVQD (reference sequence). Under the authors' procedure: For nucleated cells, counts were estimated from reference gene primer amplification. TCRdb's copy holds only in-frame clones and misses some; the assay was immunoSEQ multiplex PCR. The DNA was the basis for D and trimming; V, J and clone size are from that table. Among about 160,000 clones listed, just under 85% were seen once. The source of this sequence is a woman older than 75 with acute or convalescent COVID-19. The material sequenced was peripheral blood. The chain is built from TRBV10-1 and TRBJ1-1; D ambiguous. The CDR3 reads CASSESMTQAFF. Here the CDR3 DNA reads TGCGCCAGCAGTGAGTCTATGACACAAGCTTTCTTT.